These 24 T cell receptor beta chains were all obtained from the same sample, sequenced in a study of shared clonotypes between healthy human individuals. It was CD45RO-negative cells, positively selected for CCR7, that made up naive CD8 cells, with terminally differentiated effector memory CD45RA+ cells excluded. Measured with immunoSEQ multiplex PCR; TCRdb has only the in-frame clones, and not every one. The table includes about 680,000 clones, 92% detected once. The sequenced sample was naive CD8+ T cells sorted from blood. The receptor source for this set is a man aged 25-40 years in good health.

The CDR3 DNA sequence: TGCGCCAGCAGCCCTGGGAGCCAAGAGACCCAGTACTTC. Its translation: CASSPGSQETQYF. The chain uses TRBV5-1 and TRBJ2-5, with a tentative D call TRBD2 (5 bases). The germline gives CDR1 SGHRS, CDR2 YFSETQ. The CDR3 contains 13 residues. Trimming took off 4 bases at V and 1 base at J, with 8 bases between the two ends.

The rearrangement uses TRBV27 and TRBJ2-7; TRBD2 matches 8 bases. The CDR3 has 15 amino acids. CDR1 is MNHEY and CDR2 is SMNVEV in the germline V gene (reference sequence). The J segment lost 1 base and the V segment lost 4 bases, leaving 6 bases of the junction unmatched. As DNA, the CDR3 is TGTGCCAGCAGTTCTATCGGGACTAGATCCTACGAGCAGTACTTC. Residues: CASSSIGTRSYEQYF.

The rearrangement uses TRBV29-1 and TRBJ1-3, with a weak D call TRBD1 (5 bases). The CDR3 totals 13 residues. Trimming took off 4 bases at V and 13 bases at J, with 20 bases between the two ends. Germline V gene lookup returns CDR1 SQVTM and CDR2 ANQGSEA. In nucleotides, the CDR3 is TGCAGCGTTGTACTTTCCCAGGGTTTGGGGATATATTTT. Its protein product is CSVVLSQGLGIYF. The whole variable domain, remainder taken from reference TRBV29-1 and TRBJ1-3, is SAVISQKPSRDICQRGTSLTIQCQVDSQVTMMFWYRQQPGQSLTLIATANQGSEATYESGFVIDKFPISRPNLTFSTLTVSNMSPEDSSIYLCSVVLSQGLGIYFGEGSWLTVV.

V usage is TRBV7-9 and J usage is TRBJ2-7; D remains unclear. Germline V gene lookup returns CDR1 SEHNR and CDR2 FQNEAQ (reference sequence). V lost 1 base and J 6 bases, leaving 10 bases between the germline ends. This CDR3 comprises 13 residues. The CDR3 protein is CASSLEIGPEQYF. The CDR3 DNA follows: TGTGCCAGCAGCTTAGAGATAGGCCCCGAGCAGTACTTC. The complete variable domain, with remaining parts taken from reference TRBV7-9 and TRBJ2-7, reads DTGVSQNPRHKITKRGQNVTFRCDPISEHNRLYWYRQTLGQGPEFLTYFQNEAQLEKSRLLSDRFSAERPKGSFSTLEIQRTEQGDSAMYLCASSLEIGPEQYFGPGTRLTVT.

V gene TRBV9 combines with J gene TRBJ2-1; 8 nucleotides agree with TRBD2. The V segment lost 2 bases and the J segment 8 bases; nucleotides outside the gene matches: 3. CDR1 SGDLS and CDR2 YYNGEE come from the germline V gene. The CDR3 extends over 13 amino acids. CDR3 residues: CASSVSGNYEQFF. The CDR3 DNA reads as TGTGCCAGCAGCGTTAGCGGGAACTATGAGCAGTTCTTC.

DNA for the CDR3: TGCGCCAGCAGCCAGGGCAGGACAGGGACCTACGAGCAGTACTTC. Protein sequence: CASSQGRTGTYEQYF. This chain uses TRBV4-3 with TRBJ2-7; 8 nucleotides match TRBD1. V dropped 3 bases and J dropped 2; count of bases not matched to a gene: 6. The CDR3 sequence is 15 residues long. Germline V gene lookup returns CDR1 LGHNA and CDR2 YSLEER.

The J gene is TRBJ2-7, the V gene TRBV13, with 7 bases that match TRBD2. With 7 bases clipped from V and 3 bases from J, the junction kept 6 bases outside the gene matches. This CDR3 contains 13 residues. Germline V gene data show CDR1 as PRHDT and CDR2 as FYEKMQ (reference sequence). The CDR3 loop reads CASTRRGDYEQYF. The CDR3 DNA sequence: TGTGCCAGCACCAGACGGGGGGACTACGAGCAGTACTTC.

This clone showed up just once. The rearrangement links TRBV4-2 to TRBJ2-1; the match to TRBD2 covers 10 bases. Trimming took 2 bases from V and 5 from J; bases not matched to a gene: 6. Germline V lookup: CDR1 LGHNA, CDR2 YNFKEQ. This CDR3 spans 16 amino acids. The CDR3 DNA reads as TGTGCCAGCAGCCAATACCTAGCGGGAGATGACAATGAGCAGTTCTTC. Encoded protein: CASSQYLAGDDNEQFF.

This chain uses TRBV12-2 with TRBJ1-4; the table assigns TRBD1, which was not confirmed against the DNA. TRBV12-2 is recorded as a pseudogene. The CDR3 contains 15 residues. The CDR3: CASRARQGTNEKLFF. CDR3 sequence (DNA): TGTGCAAGTCGCGCGCGACAGGGAACTAATGAAAAACTGTTTTTT.

CDR3 amino acids: CASSRVDKNIQYF. The CDR3 region has the DNA TGTGCCAGCAGCAGGGTTGACAAAAACATTCAGTACTTC. This chain connects TRBV27 to TRBJ2-4, with D perhaps TRBD1 (5 bases). Germline CDR1 reads MNHEY; CDR2 reads SMNVEV (reference sequence). V lost 6 bases, J lost 3 bases, and 9 bases lay in between. The length of the CDR3 is 13 residues.

The chain joins TRBV5-6 to TRBJ2-5; possibly TRBD1 for D (6 bases). The CDR3 has 14 amino acids. Looked up from germline, CDR1 is SGHDT and CDR2 is YYEEEE. V was cut by 0 bases and J by 3 bases, with 9 bases left in between. The CDR3 DNA reads as TGTGCCAGCAGCTTGGCAGGGGTTGAAGAGACCCAGTACTTC. It codes for CASSLAGVEETQYF.

V and J are TRBV5-6 and TRBJ2-3; 12 positions agree with TRBD2. The germline V gene has CDR1 SGHDT and CDR2 YYEEEE. J lost 8 bases, V lost 3 bases, and 4 bases had no gene match. The CDR3 totals 14 residues. CDR3 sequence reads: CASSSTLAGGTQYF. CDR3 bases: TGTGCCAGCAGCTCGACACTAGCGGGAGGTACGCAGTATTTT.

The chain uses TRBV19 and TRBJ2-7; 8 bases are shared with TRBD2. The ends lost 8 bases at V and 6 bases at J; junction bases unmatched: 12. CDR3 length equals 14 residues. Germline V CDR1 and CDR2: LNHDA, SQIVND (reference sequence). The CDR3 DNA is TGTGCCAGTGGACAACGGGGGGGATTCGCCGAGCAGTACTTC. Translating gives CASGQRGGFAEQYF.

This clone was seen ten or more times. The V call is TRBV6-6, the J call TRBJ1-2, with D hard to call. In germline, CDR1 is MNHNY, CDR2 SVGAGI (reference sequence). The CDR3 contains 14 residues. V shed 5 bases and J shed 5 bases, with 15 bases lying between them. The CDR3: CASSPVSGSYGYTF. As DNA, the CDR3 is TGTGCCAGCAGTCCGGTGTCGGGGTCTTATGGCTACACCTTC.

This clone was counted once. V is TRBV27 and J is TRBJ2-7, with no clear D. CDR3 length: 14 residues. Germline V lookup: CDR1 MNHEY, CDR2 SMNVEV (reference sequence). V was pared by 2 bases and J by 4 bases, with 12 bases between. CDR3 sequence: CASSLHDGKYEQYF. In DNA form, the CDR3 reads TGTGCCAGCAGTTTACACGATGGGAAATACGAGCAGTACTTC.

The genes are TRBV27 and TRBJ2-2, with a tentative D call TRBD2 (5 bases). V lost 6 bases and J lost 3, with 20 bases in between. The CDR3 has 17 residues. Germline-derived CDR1 and CDR2 are MNHEY and SMNVEV (reference sequence). This CDR3 is CASRPQTIAGHTGELFF. The CDR3 DNA sequence: TGTGCCAGCAGGCCTCAGACTATCGCCGGCCACACCGGGGAGCTGTTTTTT.

The chain joins TRBV7-2 to TRBJ2-1; perhaps TRBD2 as D (5 bases). Germline V lookup: CDR1 SGHTA, CDR2 FQGNSA. Trimming took 5 bases from V and 3 from J, leaving 8 bases between them. This CDR3 is built from 13 residues. The CDR3: CASSNRDYNEQFF. In DNA, the CDR3 is TGTGCCAGCAGCAACCGGGACTACAATGAGCAGTTCTTC.

The chain has TRBV5-1 and TRBJ2-1; 9 nucleotides line up with TRBD2. The V gene's germline CDR1 is SGHRS and CDR2 YFSETQ. The trim removed 3 bases at V and 0 bases at J, leaving 4 bases unmatched. The length of the CDR3 is 16 residues. Here the CDR3 reads CASSSTSGSSYNEQFF. CDR3 bases: TGCGCCAGCAGCTCGACTAGCGGAAGCTCCTACAATGAGCAGTTCTTC.

The chain recombines TRBV7-2 with TRBJ2-7; weak D call: TRBD1 (6 bases). From germline, CDR1 is SGHTA and CDR2 FQGNSA. Trimming removed 5 bases at V and 6 bases at J, with 17 bases between. The CDR3 has 14 amino acids. In DNA, the CDR3 is TGTGCCAGCAGCGCCTCGCTGGGGGCGTCCGAGCAGTACTTC. This gives the protein CASSASLGASEQYF.

The chain combines TRBV27 with TRBJ2-7; D might be TRBD1 or TRBD2, each matching 5 bases. CDR3 length equals 15 residues. CDR1 is MNHEY, CDR2 SMNVEV, per germline (reference sequence). Trimming took 8 bases from V and 3 from J, leaving 20 bases between them. The CDR3, as DNA: TGTGCCAGCGCCGAGGGGCAGGTGGATTTCTACGAGCAGTACTTC. Amino acids: CASAEGQVDFYEQYF.

Comments on this clone: Other DNA variants within this sample encode the same CDR3. The V call is TRBV5-1, the J call TRBJ1-5; 8 nucleotides agree with TRBD1. Germline-derived CDR1 and CDR2 are SGHRS and YFSETQ. The CDR3 length is 14 residues. With V trimmed by 0 bases and J by 4 bases, 0 bases remained unmatched. CDR3 loop: CASSLGTGNQPQHF. CDR3 nucleotides: TGCGCCAGCAGCTTGGGGACAGGGAATCAGCCCCAGCATTTT.

This chain joins TRBV7-8 and TRBJ2-1, with 7 bases fitting TRBD2. V was pared by 4 bases and J by 7 bases, with 7 bases of the junction left unmatched. This CDR3 has 14 amino acids. Germline CDR1 SGHVS, CDR2 FQNEAQ. CDR3 sequence: CASSSRTSYNEQFF. The CDR3 nucleotides read TGTGCCAGCAGCTCCCGGACTAGTTATAATGAGCAGTTCTTC.

V and J are TRBV11-2 and TRBJ2-2; 10 nucleotides line up with TRBD1. The germline gives CDR1 SGHAT, CDR2 FQNNGV. J gave up 6 bases and V 5 bases, and 12 bases lay outside the gene matches. There are 17 residues in the CDR3. CDR3 in amino acids: CASSELAGTGVAGELFF. The CDR3 nucleotides read TGTGCCAGCAGCGAGTTGGCCGGGACAGGGGTGGCCGGGGAGCTGTTTTTT.

V and J are TRBV6-5 and TRBJ1-2; D unclear. The V end was cut by 10 bases, the J end by 2 bases, with 8 bases between. CDR1 MNHEY and CDR2 SVGAGI come from the germline V gene. CDR3 length: 11 residues. DNA of the CDR3: TGTGCCATTGGGCCCAACTATGGCTACACCTTC. Translating it yields CAIGPNYGYTF.